Shown below are 27 T cell receptor beta chains from a single sample sequenced in a study of T cell repertoires in cytomegalovirus infection (dated by TCRdb to between 2018 and 2021). Antigens for these TCRs are unknown. The treatment or condition label on this specimen signifies: in vitro stimulation with specific CMV peptide epitopes to enrich CMV-specific T cells. TCRdb records Illumina HiSeq 1500 as the sequencer. The public reads were quality trimmed at Q25 with fastp and then assembled into clones with MiXCR by TCRdb, keeping productive beta chains. Merged by CDR3 protein, the rows form single entries marked with the most common genes and DNA. The sample yields approximately 600,000 distinct CDR3 sequences; around two fifths were counted once. The top ten hold more than 40% of the sample. The sequencing here drew on cultured PBMCs, taken from culture after CMV antigen stimulation. The receptors come from a human donor in good health (CMV status not recorded). Some clones in this sample may be carry-over from other donors' samples.

V and J are TRBV6-2 or TRBV6-3 and TRBJ2-7, with no clear D. V gave up 7 bases and J gave up 2 bases, with 27 bases separating them. The CDR3 is 18 amino acids. Germline lookup yields CDR1 MNHEY and CDR2 SVGEGT. The CDR3 nucleotides read TGTGCCAGCAAGGATGAGCCCTTCGTACGTAGTGGGACCTACGAGCAGTACTTC. Translating gives CASKDEPFVRSGTYEQYF.

This clonotype was counted between two and nine times. This chain joins TRBV11-2 and TRBJ2-7, with TRBD2 identical over 9 bases. The V and J ends lost 2 bases and 0 bases, in that order; junction bases with no gene match: 5. The CDR3 has 16 amino acids. From germline, CDR1 is SGHAT and CDR2 FQNNGV. This CDR3 is CASSLSGSGGSYEQYF. CDR3 bases: TGTGCCAGCAGCTTATCGGGTAGCGGGGGCTCCTACGAGCAGTACTTC.

The CDR3 bases are TGTGCCAGCAGCTTAGGAGTGGCAATACAAACCTGGGGATCGGACGAGCAGTACTTC. This translates into CASSLGVAIQTWGSDEQYF. The chain has TRBV7-8 and TRBJ2-7; D is unclear. The CDR3 has 19 amino acids. V lost 1 base, J lost 5 bases, and 27 bases lay in between. Germline-derived CDR1 and CDR2 are SGHVS and FQNEAQ. The full variable domain, its missing parts supplied by reference TRBV7-8 and TRBJ2-7, is GAGVSQSPRYKVAKRGQDVALRCDPISGHVSLFWYQQALGQGPEFLTYFQNEAQLDKSGLPSDRFFAERPEGSVSTLKIQRTQQEDSAVYLCASSLGVAIQTWGSDEQYFGPGTRLTVT.

This chain joins TRBV5-1 and TRBJ2-1; 8 bases agree with TRBD1. After removal of 4 bases from V and 6 bases from J, the junction contained 6 bases not matched to a gene. The germline V gene encodes CDR1 SGHRS and CDR2 YFSETQ. The CDR3 has 14 amino acids. CDR3 nucleotides: TGCGCCAGCAGCACTGGACAGGGTTCCAATGAGCAGTTCTTC. Amino acids: CASSTGQGSNEQFF.

This clonotype occurred a few times. The V call is TRBV11-2, the J call TRBJ2-7; TRBD2 aligns across 7 bases. The V segment lost 0 bases and the J segment 3 bases; nucleotides outside the gene matches: 5. The CDR3 is made up of 15 amino acids. The germline V gene has CDR1 SGHAT and CDR2 FQNNGV. CDR3 sequence: CASSLEVAGVYEQYF. Here the CDR3 DNA reads TGTGCCAGCAGCTTAGAAGTTGCGGGAGTCTACGAGCAGTACTTC.

This clonotype was counted a single time. The junction differs from germline at one of its ends, possibly a read error. CDR3 in amino acids: CVTSRDSGSYNEQFF. The CDR3 DNA reads TGTGTCACCAGCAGAGATTCCGGCTCCTACAATGAGCAGTTCTTC. The chain carries TRBV15 and TRBJ2-1; the D is unclear. The CDR3 extends over 15 amino acids. Germline assignment: CDR1 LNHNV and CDR2 YYDKDF (reference sequence). Full variable domain (remainder filled in from reference TRBV15 and TRBJ2-1): DAMVIQNPRYQVTQFGKPVTLSCSQTLNHNVMYWYQQKSSQAPKLLFHYYDKDFNNEADTPDNFQSRRPNTSFCFLDIRSPGLGDTAMYLCVTSRDSGSYNEQFFGPGTRLTVL.

Only a few counts were recorded for this clonotype. The V call is TRBV12-3 or TRBV12-4, the J call TRBJ2-4, with unresolved D. The CDR3 loop spans 14 amino acids. The DNA of the CDR3 is TGTGCTTCTCAGTCCCGGTTTGGCAAAAACATTCAGTACTTC. Protein: CASQSRFGKNIQYF.

The chain uses TRBV29-1 and TRBJ2-7; D gene unclear. Between the trimmed V and J ends, which lost 4 bases and 2 bases, there was a span of 12 bases. CDR3 size: 13 residues. Germline assignment: CDR1 SQVTM and CDR2 ANQGSEA. The CDR3 reads CSVVPSGTYEQYF. The DNA of the CDR3 is TGCAGCGTTGTGCCTAGTGGAACCTACGAGCAGTACTTC.

This clonotype was seen more than once but under ten times. V is TRBV4-1 and J is TRBJ1-4; D unresolved. Germline V gene lookup returns CDR1 MGHRA and CDR2 YSYEKL. V lost 0 bases to trimming and J lost 8 bases, with 4 bases between them. This CDR3 has 12 residues. The CDR3 DNA is TGCGCCAGCAGCCAAGAGCACGAAAAACTGTTTTTT. This translates into CASSQEHEKLFF.

This clonotype was observed a few times. This rearrangement joins TRBV12-3 or TRBV12-4 to TRBJ1-3, with TRBD1 as a possible D gene (6 bases). V lost 6 bases and J lost 5, with 8 bases in between. This CDR3 has 12 residues. The CDR3 nucleotides read TGTGCCAGCAGCGGACAGAGAAACACCATATATTTT. This sequence encodes CASSGQRNTIYF.

This clonotype was seen just once. The chain couples TRBV28 to TRBJ2-3, with D hard to call. CDR1 MDHEN and CDR2 SYDVKM come from the germline V gene. The CDR3 covers 12 residues. Trimming stripped 7 bases from V and 0 bases from J, with 5 bases between. The CDR3 nucleotides are TGTGCCAGCATCGGCAGCACAGATACGCAGTATTTT. This codes for CASIGSTDTQYF.

This clonotype appeared once. The V call is TRBV12-3 or TRBV12-4, the J call TRBJ1-5, with a weak D call TRBD1 (6 bases). V was cut by 2 bases and J by 7 bases, with 15 bases left in between. This CDR3 region has 15 residues. The CDR3 is CASSLSGGPGQPQHF. CDR3 coding DNA: TGTGCCAGCAGTTTATCCGGGGGGCCAGGGCAGCCCCAGCATTTT.

This clonotype appeared a few times. The rearrangement joins TRBV7-2 to TRBJ1-2; 8 positions match TRBD1. V trimming: 5 bases; J trimming: 4 bases; junction bases outside the gene matches: 3. The CDR3 sequence is 13 residues long. The V gene's germline CDR1 is SGHTA and CDR2 FQGNSA. This chain's CDR3 is CASSRQGSYGYTF. CDR3 DNA: TGTGCCAGCAGCCGACAGGGGAGCTATGGCTACACCTTC.

The gene calls are TRBV6-1 and TRBJ1-5; weak D call: TRBD1 (6 bases). Germline lookup yields CDR1 MNHNS and CDR2 SASEGT. CDR3 size: 15 residues. Trimming removed 7 bases from V and 7 bases from J, with 20 bases in between. The DNA of the CDR3 is TGTGCCAGCATTGTAGGGACGGGGGCAGGGCAGCCCCAGCATTTT. It specifies CASIVGTGAGQPQHF.

In its sample, this clonotype was seen many times. The chain links TRBV19 to TRBJ2-3, with TRBD1 matching 10 bases. The junction had 12 bases not matched to a gene; V was cut back by 3 bases and J by 6 bases. CDR3 length equals 17 residues. Looked up from germline, CDR1 is LNHDA and CDR2 is SQIVND (reference sequence). CDR3 DNA sequence: TGTGCCAGTAGTATGGGGACAGGGGCCAGGGTGGAGGATACGCAGTATTTT. It specifies CASSMGTGARVEDTQYF. Full variable domain (missing parts from reference TRBV19 and TRBJ2-3): DGGITQSPKYLFRKEGQNVTLSCEQNLNHDAMYWYRQDPGQGLRLIYYSQIVNDFQKGDIAEGYSVSREKKESFPLTVTSAQKNPTAFYLCASSMGTGARVEDTQYFGPGTRLTVL.

The rearrangement joins TRBV27 to TRBJ2-1; D perhaps matches TRBD2 (5 bases). From germline, CDR1 is MNHEY and CDR2 SMNVEV (reference sequence). This CDR3 has 14 residues. Trimming stripped 0 bases from V and 6 bases from J, with 9 bases between. The CDR3 nucleotides read TGTGCCAGCAGTTTATCAGGCGAGGGCAATGAGCAGTTCTTC. Translation: CASSLSGEGNEQFF.

The V and J genes are TRBV11-2 and TRBJ2-3; TRBD2 matches 8 bases. From germline, CDR1 is SGHAT and CDR2 FQNNGV. The CDR3 runs to 16 residues. The V gene end was trimmed by 1 base and the J gene end by 6 bases; junction bases not matched to a gene: 9. The CDR3 nucleotides read TGTGCCAGCAGCTTAGTCTACGGGGGGGCCCGCGATACGCAGTATTTT. Amino acids: CASSLVYGGARDTQYF.

This clonotype was seen ten or more times. This chain uses TRBV7-2 with TRBJ2-7; TRBD1 matches at 11 bases. The CDR3 has 16 residues. CDR1 is SGHTA, CDR2 FQGNSA, per germline. The trim removed 0 bases at V and 3 bases at J, leaving 4 bases unmatched. As DNA, the CDR3 is TGTGCCAGCAGCTTAGCCGGGACAGGGGGAATCTACGAGCAGTACTTC. Its protein product is CASSLAGTGGIYEQYF.

This clonotype showed up many times. The chain carries TRBV7-2 and TRBJ2-3, with TRBD2 identical over 13 bases. V lost 7 bases, J lost 2 bases, and 3 bases stayed unmatched. The CDR3 is made up of 15 amino acids. Germline loops: CDR1 SGHTA, CDR2 FQGNSA. The CDR3 bases are TGTGCCAGCAAAGGACTAGCGGGAGACACAGATACGCAGTATTTT. This sequence encodes CASKGLAGDTDTQYF. Together with reference TRBV7-2 and TRBJ2-3, the CDR3 gives the full variable domain: GAGVSQSPSNKVTEKGKDVELRCDPISGHTALYWYRQSLGQGLEFLIYFQGNSAPDKSGLPSDRFSAERTGGSVSTLTIQRTQQEDSAVYLCASKGLAGDTDTQYFGPGTRLTVL.

This chain connects TRBV2 to TRBJ2-3; either TRBD1 or TRBD2 may supply D (5 bases each). The CDR3 runs to 14 residues. The germline V gene encodes CDR1 SNHLY and CDR2 FYNNEI. The V end lost 6 bases, the J end lost 5 bases, and 15 bases lay between the germline ends. The CDR3 nucleotides read TGTGCCAGCAGGCACACGGGGCAGGGAGATACGCAGTATTTT. Protein product: CASRHTGQGDTQYF.

A few counts support this clonotype. The V gene is TRBV10-3, the J gene TRBJ2-7, with D unresolved. The CDR3 length is 12 residues. V shed 3 bases and J shed 7 bases, with 10 bases lying between them. CDR1 is ENHRY, CDR2 SYGVKD, per germline. The CDR3 here is CAISDGDSEQYF. The CDR3 DNA is TGTGCCATCAGTGATGGGGATAGTGAGCAGTACTTC.

There are a few counts of this clonotype. The chain employs TRBV6-5 and TRBJ1-5, with TRBD1 identical over 7 bases. V lost 5 bases to trimming and J lost 5 bases; unmatched junction nucleotides: 6. CDR1 and CDR2 (germline): MNHEY, SVGAGI. The CDR3 consists of 14 residues. The CDR3 spells CASSPQGLYQPQHF. CDR3 DNA sequence: TGTGCCAGCAGTCCACAGGGGCTTTATCAGCCCCAGCATTTT.

The chain combines TRBV7-2 with TRBJ2-7; 8 nucleotides align to TRBD1. Trimming took 5 bases from V and 1 from J; bases not matched to a gene: 10. CDR3 size: 16 residues. The germline V gene has CDR1 SGHTA and CDR2 FQGNSA. CDR3: CASSPQTGGLSYEQYF. CDR3 nucleotides: TGTGCCAGCAGCCCCCAAACAGGGGGACTTTCCTACGAGCAGTACTTC.

There are many counts of this clonotype. The V gene is TRBV7-2, the J gene TRBJ2-7; 7 bases map to TRBD1. Germline CDR1 SGHTA, CDR2 FQGNSA. J gave up 0 bases and V 2 bases, and 4 bases lay outside the gene matches. The CDR3 is made up of 15 amino acids. CDR3 loop: CASSLWGTDSYEQYF. CDR3 DNA sequence: TGTGCCAGCAGCTTATGGGGGACAGACTCCTACGAGCAGTACTTC. The whole variable domain, filled in from reference TRBV7-2 and TRBJ2-7, reads GAGVSQSPSNKVTEKGKDVELRCDPISGHTALYWYRQSLGQGLEFLIYFQGNSAPDKSGLPSDRFSAERTGGSVSTLTIQRTQQEDSAVYLCASSLWGTDSYEQYFGPGTRLTVT.

The CDR3 sequence is CATSSGGDQPQHF. CDR3 in DNA: TGTGCCACCAGTAGTGGGGGGGATCAGCCCCAGCATTTT. The V gene is TRBV24-1, the J gene TRBJ1-5; D is perhaps TRBD1 (5 bases). Trimming pared 6 bases from V and 5 bases from J, leaving 10 bases between. The CDR3 length is 13 residues. Germline V gene sequence: CDR1 KGHDR, CDR2 SFDVKD.

Only a few counts were recorded for this clonotype. DNA for the CDR3: TGTGCCAGCAAATTGCTACAGAGCACTGAAGCTTTCTTT. Translated, it gives CASKLLQSTEAFF. V is TRBV6-1 and J is TRBJ1-1; no firm D call. The ends were cut back, 7 bases at V and 4 bases at J, with 13 bases in the middle. Germline CDR1 and CDR2: MNHNS and SASEGT. The CDR3 has 13 amino acids.

The chain is built from TRBV7-9 and TRBJ1-2, with 8 bases lining up with TRBD1. The germline CDR1 and CDR2 sequences are SEHNR and FQNEAQ (reference sequence). Losses at the gene ends were 0 bases for V and 6 bases for J; bases not matched to a gene: 6. The CDR3 contains 15 residues. The CDR3 loop reads CASSLAGQGEDGYTF. CDR3 coding DNA: TGTGCCAGCAGCTTAGCTGGACAGGGCGAGGATGGCTACACCTTC. The whole variable domain, filled in from reference TRBV7-9 and TRBJ1-2, reads DTGVSQNPRHKITKRGQNVTFRCDPISEHNRLYWYRQTLGQGPEFLTYFQNEAQLEKSRLLSDRFSAERPKGSFSTLEIQRTEQGDSAMYLCASSLAGQGEDGYTFGSGTRLTVV.